The clone carrying this T cell receptor (beta chain) was seen just once. Its specificity is not known. With 4 bases clipped from V and 1 base from J, the junction kept 11 bases outside the gene matches. Per germline, CDR1 MDHEN and CDR2 SYDVKM. CDR3 length: 17 residues. The sample originates from a study of cytomegalovirus exposure and HLA in healthy donors. Study-level points and caveats: Segments of the TCR beta V type were, in most cases, productive about 87% or about 30% of the time in an earlier analysis. Using a false discovery rate of 0.05, a later analysis showed that approximately 17,000 TCR beta sequences were associated with HLA alleles.

PCR involved 60 Vbeta and 13 Jbeta primers. The assay was immunoSEQ multiplex PCR, and TCRdb's table has in-frame clones only and misses some. The table includes some 150,000 clones, 70% to 90% detected once. The donors were healthy bone marrow donors. The chain links TRBV28 to TRBJ2-7; TRBD2 matches at 9 bases. The sequencing input was PBMCs. The clonotype originates from a woman aged 18-29 years in good health and CMV-seronegative. The CDR3 loop reads CASSSPVAAGGSYEQYF. CDR3 coding DNA: TGTGCCAGCAGTTCCCCTGTGGCAGCGGGAGGATCCTACGAGCAGTACTTC.